A selection of T cell receptor beta chains follows, all from one sample in a study of T cells in Graves' hyperthyroidism and ophthalmopathy. MiXCR, run by TCRdb on the multiplex PCR reads, gives a single entry per CDR3 protein. Among more than 300,000 distinct CDR3 sequences, around 20% were seen once, and the ten largest hold 40%. Sequencing was carried out using blood. These receptors were collected from a man aged 18 to 35 with Graves' ophthalmopathy. Both conserved end residues are part of each CDR3. Fields, in order: J gene, D gene, V gene, clone size, CDR3 DNA, CDR3 protein. D genes are given only for firm matches. Rows may omit the clone size; those that give it use once, few, many or a size class.

TRBJ1-1	-	TRBV10-3	many	TGTGCCATCAGTATGGTTACGGGGAACACTGAAGCTTTCTTT	CAISMVTGNTEAFF
TRBJ2-7	-	TRBV7-2	few	TGTGCCAGCAGCCCCCCATCGGGACGGCAGTACTTC	CASSPPSGRQYF
TRBJ2-2	-	TRBV10-3	few	TGTGCCATCAGTGAGTTGGCCGGTAACACCGGGGAGCTGTTTTTT	CAISELAGNTGELFF
TRBJ1-4	TRBD1	TRBV7-2	many	TGTGCCAGCAGCTCCCAACGGGACAGGGGAGAAAAACTGTTTTTT	CASSSQRDRGEKLFF
TRBJ2-5	TRBD2	TRBV24-1	-	TGTGCCACCAGTGATTTGCCTAGCGGGGGGGCCAGAGAGACCCAGTACTTC	CATSDLPSGGARETQYF
TRBJ2-5	TRBD1	TRBV7-9	many	TGTGCCAGCAGCCCGACGACAGGGAAAGAGACCCAGTACTTC	CASSPTTGKETQYF
TRBJ1-6	-	TRBV3-1	-	TGTGCCAGCAGCCAGGGGATCCCTTTACCCCTCCACTTT	CASSQGIPLPLHF
TRBJ1-5	-	TRBV12-3/TRBV12-4	few	TGTGCCAGCAGTTTCTCAGTGAATCAGCCCCAGCATTTT	CASSFSVNQPQHF
TRBJ2-2	TRBD1	TRBV5-1	few	TGCGCCAGCAGCTCCGGGACAGGGACCGGGGAGCTGTTTTTT	CASSSGTGTGELFF
TRBJ1-5	-	TRBV7-8	many	TGTGCCAGCAGTCCGCGCCAACAGATCAATCAGCCCCAGCATTTT	CASSPRQQINQPQHF
TRBJ2-7	-	TRBV7-9	few	TGTGCCAGCAGCGACCAAACAAAGCCCAAGGCGTACGAGCAGTACTTC	CASSDQTKPKAYEQYF